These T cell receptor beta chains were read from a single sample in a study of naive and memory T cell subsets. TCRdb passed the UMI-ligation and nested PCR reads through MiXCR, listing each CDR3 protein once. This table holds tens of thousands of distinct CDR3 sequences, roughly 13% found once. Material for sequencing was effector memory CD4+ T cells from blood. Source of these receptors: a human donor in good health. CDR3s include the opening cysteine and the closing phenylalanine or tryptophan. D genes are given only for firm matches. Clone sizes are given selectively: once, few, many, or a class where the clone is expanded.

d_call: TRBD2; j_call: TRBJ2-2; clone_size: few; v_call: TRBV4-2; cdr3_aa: CASSREAGGNTGELFF; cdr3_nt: TGTGCCAGCAGCCGGGAGGCGGGAGGTAACACCGGGGAGCTGTTTTTT
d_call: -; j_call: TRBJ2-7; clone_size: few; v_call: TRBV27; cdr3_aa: CASSLDLGAGSYEQYF; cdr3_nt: TGTGCCAGCAGTTTGGACCTTGGAGCGGGCTCCTACGAGCAGTACTTC
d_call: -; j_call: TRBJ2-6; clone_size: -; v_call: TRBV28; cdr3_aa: CASIPQTSGANVLTF; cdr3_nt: TGTGCCAGCATTCCACAGACCTCTGGGGCCAACGTCCTGACTTTC
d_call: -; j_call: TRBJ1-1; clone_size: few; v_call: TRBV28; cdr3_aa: CASRPSAGNTEAFF; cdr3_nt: TGTGCCAGCAGACCCAGTGCGGGGAACACTGAAGCTTTCTTT
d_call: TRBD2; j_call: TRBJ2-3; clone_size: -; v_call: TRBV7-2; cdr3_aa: CASSPRLAGSSDTQYF; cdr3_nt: TGTGCCAGCAGCCCCCGACTAGCGGGAAGCTCTGATACGCAGTATTTT
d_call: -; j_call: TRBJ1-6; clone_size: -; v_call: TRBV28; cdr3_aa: CASSLSQDNSPLHF; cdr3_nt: TGTGCCAGCAGTTTAAGTCAGGATAATTCACCCCTCCACTTT
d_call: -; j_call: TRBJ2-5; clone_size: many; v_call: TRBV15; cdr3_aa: CATSRDNGQETQYF; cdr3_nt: TGTGCCACCAGCAGAGATAACGGGCAAGAGACCCAGTACTTC
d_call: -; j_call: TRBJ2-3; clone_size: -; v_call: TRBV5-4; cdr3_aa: CASSLQRSTDTQYF; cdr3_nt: TGTGCCAGCAGCTTGCAGAGGAGCACAGATACGCAGTATTTT
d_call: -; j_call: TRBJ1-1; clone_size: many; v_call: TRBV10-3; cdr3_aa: CAISAEAPYTEAFF; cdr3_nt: TGTGCCATCAGTGCGGAGGCACCGTACACTGAAGCTTTCTTT
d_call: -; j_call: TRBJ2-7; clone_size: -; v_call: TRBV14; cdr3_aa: CASSQVSYEQYF; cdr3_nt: TGTGCCAGCAGCCAAGTATCCTACGAGCAGTACTTC
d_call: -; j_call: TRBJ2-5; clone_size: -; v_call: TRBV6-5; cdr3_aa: CASRDWNGETQYF; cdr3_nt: TGTGCCAGCAGGGATTGGAATGGGGAGACCCAGTACTTC
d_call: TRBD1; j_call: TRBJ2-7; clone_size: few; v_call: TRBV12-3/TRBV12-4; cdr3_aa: CASSTWTGGYEQYF; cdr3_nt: TGTGCCAGCAGTACGTGGACAGGGGGCTACGAGCAGTACTTC
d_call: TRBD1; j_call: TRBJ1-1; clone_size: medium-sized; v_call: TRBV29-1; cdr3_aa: CSVVRDRNTEAFF; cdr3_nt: TGCAGCGTTGTAAGGGACAGGAACACTGAAGCTTTCTTT
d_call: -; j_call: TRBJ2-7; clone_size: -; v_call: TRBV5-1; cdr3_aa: CASSFLGSGEQYF; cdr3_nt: TGCGCCAGCAGCTTCTTAGGGAGTGGAGAGCAGTACTTC
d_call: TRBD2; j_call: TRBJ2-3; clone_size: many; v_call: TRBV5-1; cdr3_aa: CASRDTSEDTQYF; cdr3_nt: TGCGCCAGCAGGGATACTAGCGAAGATACGCAGTATTTT
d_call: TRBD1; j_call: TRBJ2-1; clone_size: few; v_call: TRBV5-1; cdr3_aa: CASSLVGQGGNEQFF; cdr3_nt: TGCGCCAGCAGCTTGGTGGGACAGGGCGGCAATGAGCAGTTCTTC
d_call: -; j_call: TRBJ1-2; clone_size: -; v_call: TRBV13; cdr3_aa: CASSSRKTANYGYTF; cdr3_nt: TGTGCCAGCAGCTCCCGAAAGACGGCTAACTATGGCTACACCTTC
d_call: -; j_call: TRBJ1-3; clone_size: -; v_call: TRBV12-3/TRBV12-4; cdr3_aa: CASSPSQVAGNTIYF; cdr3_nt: TGTGCCAGCAGTCCTTCGCAGGTAGCCGGAAACACCATATATTTT
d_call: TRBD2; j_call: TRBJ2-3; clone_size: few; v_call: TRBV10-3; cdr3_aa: CAIARTSGRSTDTQYF; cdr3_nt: TGTGCCATCGCGAGGACTAGCGGGAGAAGCACAGATACGCAGTATTTT
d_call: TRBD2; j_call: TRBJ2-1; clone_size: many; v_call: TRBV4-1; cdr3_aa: CASSRTSGRYNEQFF; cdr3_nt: TGCGCCAGCAGCCGCACTAGCGGGCGATACAATGAGCAGTTCTTC
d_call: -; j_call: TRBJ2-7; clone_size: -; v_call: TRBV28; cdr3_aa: CASSFRDRLSYEQYF; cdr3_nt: TGTGCCAGCAGTTTCCGGGACCGGCTCTCCTACGAGCAGTACTTC
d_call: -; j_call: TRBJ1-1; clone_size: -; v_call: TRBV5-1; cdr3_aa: CASSPDRLVGNTEAFF; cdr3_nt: TGCGCCAGCAGCCCCGACAGGTTAGTGGGGAACACTGAAGCTTTCTTT
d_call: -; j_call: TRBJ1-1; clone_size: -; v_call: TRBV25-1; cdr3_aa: CASSVDGGPPLGAEAFF; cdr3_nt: TGTGCCAGCAGTGTCGACGGCGGGCCACCCTTAGGCGCTGAAGCTTTCTTT
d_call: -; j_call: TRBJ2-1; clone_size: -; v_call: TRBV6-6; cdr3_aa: CASSRLFNRAGGYNEQFF; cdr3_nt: TGTGCCAGCAGCCGCCTCTTTAACAGGGCCGGGGGTTACAATGAGCAGTTCTTC
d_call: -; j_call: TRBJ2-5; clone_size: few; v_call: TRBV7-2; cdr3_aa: CASSLVIRGEETQYF; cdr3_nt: TGTGCCAGCAGCTTAGTCATCCGGGGCGAAGAGACCCAGTACTTC
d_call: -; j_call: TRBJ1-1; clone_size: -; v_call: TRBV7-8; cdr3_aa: CASSLAGMNTEAFF; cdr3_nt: TGTGCCAGCAGCTTAGCAGGGATGAACACTGAAGCTTTCTTT
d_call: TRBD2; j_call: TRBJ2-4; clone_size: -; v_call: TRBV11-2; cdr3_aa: CASSYLGLAGTNIQYF; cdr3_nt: TGTGCCAGCAGCTACCTGGGGTTAGCGGGAACAAACATTCAGTACTTC
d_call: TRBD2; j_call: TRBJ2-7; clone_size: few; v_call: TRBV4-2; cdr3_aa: CASSLQRTSGNGDSYEQYF; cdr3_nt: TGTGCCAGCAGCCTTCAAAGGACTAGCGGGAATGGGGACTCCTACGAGCAGTACTTC
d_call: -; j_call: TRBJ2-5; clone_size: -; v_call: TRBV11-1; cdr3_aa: CASSLVNSPETQYF; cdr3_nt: TGTGCCAGCAGCTTAGTGAATAGCCCAGAGACCCAGTACTTC
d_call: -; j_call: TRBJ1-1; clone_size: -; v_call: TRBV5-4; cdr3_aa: CASSLGGGRTEAFF; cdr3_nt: TGTGCCAGCAGCTTGGGAGGGGGGAGGACTGAAGCTTTCTTT
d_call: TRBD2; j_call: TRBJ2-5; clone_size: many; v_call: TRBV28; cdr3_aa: CASSSPAGGQETQYF; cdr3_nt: TGTGCCAGCAGTTCCCCAGCGGGAGGACAAGAGACCCAGTACTTC
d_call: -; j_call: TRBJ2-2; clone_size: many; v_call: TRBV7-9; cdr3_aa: CASTLTSGDTGELFF; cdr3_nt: TGTGCCAGCACCCTGACGAGTGGGGACACCGGGGAGCTGTTTTTT
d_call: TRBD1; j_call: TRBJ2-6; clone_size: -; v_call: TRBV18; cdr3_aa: CASSPRAQGVPNSGANVLTF; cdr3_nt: TGTGCCAGCTCACCACGTGCGCAGGGGGTACCCAACTCTGGGGCCAACGTCCTGACTTTC
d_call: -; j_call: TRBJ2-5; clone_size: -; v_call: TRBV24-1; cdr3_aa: CATSERQETQYF; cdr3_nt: TGTGCCACCAGTGAACGACAAGAGACCCAGTACTTC
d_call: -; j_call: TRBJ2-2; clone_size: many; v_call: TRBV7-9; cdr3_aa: CASSVAGQSTGELFF; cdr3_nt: TGTGCCAGCAGCGTCGCGGGACAATCGACCGGGGAGCTGTTTTTT
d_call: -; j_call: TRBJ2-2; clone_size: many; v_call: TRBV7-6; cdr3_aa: CASSPLGGNTGELFF; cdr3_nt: TGTGCCAGCAGCCCTTTGGGGGGGAACACCGGGGAGCTGTTTTTT
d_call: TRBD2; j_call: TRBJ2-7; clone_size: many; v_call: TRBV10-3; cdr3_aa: CAISVSGSRYEQYF; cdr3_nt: TGTGCCATCAGTGTCAGCGGGAGTCGTTACGAGCAGTACTTC
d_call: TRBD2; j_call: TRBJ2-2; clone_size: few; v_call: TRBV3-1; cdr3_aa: CASSQDVWREGYTGELFF; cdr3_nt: TGTGCCAGCAGCCAAGACGTGTGGCGGGAGGGTTACACCGGGGAGCTGTTTTTT
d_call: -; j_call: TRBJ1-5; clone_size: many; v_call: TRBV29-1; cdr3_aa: CSVGGRGASQPQHF; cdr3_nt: TGCAGCGTGGGGGGGAGGGGCGCTAGTCAGCCCCAGCATTTT